The 20 T cell receptor beta chains reported below all come from one sample, sequenced in a study of cytomegalovirus exposure and HLA in healthy donors. Generated by immunoSEQ multiplex PCR, the TCRdb table keeps only in-frame clones and is missing some. The sample records some 130,000 clones, roughly four fifths being singletons. The sequencing input was PBMCs. The origin of the receptors is a man aged 30 to 39 in good health and CMV-seropositive.

This clone was detected only once. The rearrangement links TRBV27 to TRBJ2-7; TRBD1 matches 7 bases. V lost 2 bases, J lost 6 bases, and 7 bases stayed unmatched. Germline CDR1 is MNHEY and CDR2 is SMNVEV (reference sequence). This CDR3 region has 14 residues. The CDR3 nucleotides read TGTGCCAGCAGTTTAGGACAGGTACCCGGCGAGCAGTACTTC. Translated, it gives CASSLGQVPGEQYF.

The rearrangement joins TRBV9 to TRBJ2-7; TRBD2 matches 7 bases. Germline CDR1 and CDR2: SGDLS and YYNGEE. J gave up 6 bases and V 0 bases, and 3 bases lay outside the gene matches. CDR3 length: 13 amino acids. CDR3 bases: TGTGCCAGCAGCGTAGGATCTAGCGGCGAGCAGTACTTC. Amino acid sequence: CASSVGSSGEQYF.

The chain links TRBV4-1 to TRBJ2-7; TRBD1 is a possible D gene (5 bases). CDR1 is MGHRA, CDR2 YSYEKL, per germline. V lost 1 base and J lost 0, with 7 bases in between. The CDR3 extends over 14 amino acids. CDR3 sequence reads: CASSQATASYEQYF. CDR3 nucleotides: TGCGCCAGCAGCCAAGCGACAGCCTCCTACGAGCAGTACTTC.

The V gene is TRBV4-2, the J gene TRBJ2-5; D perhaps matches TRBD2 (6 bases). The CDR3 has 15 residues. The V and J ends lost 1 base and 3 bases respectively, with 12 bases between them. Germline V gene lookup returns CDR1 LGHNA and CDR2 YNFKEQ. CDR3 amino acids: CASSQAPGGKETQYF. The CDR3 region has the DNA TGTGCCAGCAGCCAAGCCCCCGGGGGTAAAGAGACCCAGTACTTC.

The rearrangement joins TRBV4-3 to TRBJ2-3, with 7 positions matching TRBD2. The CDR3 totals 17 residues. CDR1 is LGHNA, CDR2 YSLEER, per germline. With V trimmed by 4 bases and J by 2 bases, 12 bases remained unmatched. The CDR3 loop reads CASSPGGAGDYTDTQYF. The CDR3 DNA reads as TGCGCCAGCAGCCCTGGTGGGGCGGGGGACTACACAGATACGCAGTATTTT.

V usage is TRBV5-1 and J usage is TRBJ2-1; 9 nucleotides match TRBD2. CDR1 SGHRS and CDR2 YFSETQ come from the germline V gene. Unmatched junction bases numbered 7, after V lost 0 bases and J lost 6 bases. The length of the CDR3 is 16 residues. CDR3 coding DNA: TGCGCCAGCAGCTTGGATCCAGCGGGGGGCTCCAATGAGCAGTTCTTC. Its protein is CASSLDPAGGSNEQFF.

The chain joins TRBV5-8 to TRBJ2-3, with 9 bases that match TRBD2. From germline, CDR1 is SGHTS and CDR2 YDEGEE. The CDR3 loop spans 16 amino acids. J lost 3 bases, V lost 4 bases, and 9 bases had no gene match. In nucleotides, the CDR3 is TGTGCCAGCAGCCCGGGCTCGGGACTAGCAACAGATACGCAGTATTTT. It encodes CASSPGSGLATDTQYF.

J is TRBJ1-1 and V is TRBV6-5; 9 nucleotides line up with TRBD1. There are 15 residues in the CDR3. V lost 2 bases, J lost 6 bases, and 7 bases stayed unmatched. Germline CDR1 MNHEY, CDR2 SVGAGI. Here the CDR3 reads CASSYLGTGKAEAFF. DNA for the CDR3: TGTGCCAGCAGTTACCTCGGGACAGGGAAGGCTGAAGCTTTCTTT.

The chain couples TRBV6-1 to TRBJ1-5; 9 nucleotides align to TRBD1. Germline values: CDR1 MNHNS, CDR2 SASEGT. J lost 0 bases, V lost 2 bases, and 8 bases had no gene match. The CDR3 has 18 residues. This CDR3 is CASSERGTGFSSNQPQHF. The CDR3 DNA reads TGTGCCAGCAGTGAAAGGGGGACAGGGTTTAGTAGCAATCAGCCCCAGCATTTT.

This sequence joins TRBV19 and TRBJ1-4, with 7 bases lining up with TRBD1. The germline V gene encodes CDR1 LNHDA and CDR2 SQIVND (reference sequence). The CDR3 runs to 15 residues. Unmatched junction bases numbered 6, after V lost 8 bases and J lost 0 bases. CDR3 in DNA: TGTGCCAGTCGGACAGGCGGGGCAACTAATGAAAAACTGTTTTTT. It codes for CASRTGGATNEKLFF.

V is TRBV5-5 and J is TRBJ1-2, with D unclear. The germline V gene has CDR1 SGHKS and CDR2 YYEKEE (reference sequence). The CDR3 covers 13 residues. Trimming stripped 4 bases from V and 5 bases from J, with 12 bases between. CDR3 in amino acids: CASSPRGGYGYTF. CDR3 DNA sequence: TGTGCCAGCAGCCCCCGAGGTGGGTATGGCTACACCTTC.

V is TRBV7-7 and J is TRBJ1-3; D unclear. Deletions cut 1 base from V and 0 bases from J, with 7 bases between. Germline CDR1 and CDR2: SSHAT and FNYEAQ (reference sequence). The CDR3 runs to 15 residues. The CDR3 region is CASSLGAGSGNTIYF. The CDR3 bases are TGTGCCAGCAGCTTAGGGGCGGGCTCTGGAAACACCATATATTTT. Drawing the rest from reference TRBV7-7 and TRBJ1-3, the complete variable domain is GAGVSQSPRYKVTKRGQDVTLRCDPISSHATLYWYQQALGQGPEFLTYFNYEAQPDKSGLPSDRFSAERPEGSISTLTIQRTEQRDSAMYRCASSLGAGSGNTIYFGEGSWLTVV.

The chain combines TRBV19 with TRBJ2-6; 7 nucleotides agree with TRBD1. The CDR3 totals 15 residues. V trimming: 6 bases; J trimming: 2 bases; junction bases outside the gene matches: 4. The V gene's germline CDR1 is LNHDA and CDR2 SQIVND (reference sequence). CDR3 protein: CASSLTGTGANVLTF. In DNA, the CDR3 is TGTGCCAGTAGCTTGACAGGGACTGGGGCCAACGTCCTGACTTTC.

The rearrangement uses TRBV7-2 and TRBJ1-1, with D possibly TRBD1 on 5 matching bases. The CDR3 runs 14 residues. CDR1 is SGHTA, CDR2 FQGNSA, per germline. V lost 4 bases to trimming and J lost 1 base, with 10 bases between them. The CDR3 loop is CASSWTPGNTEAFF. CDR3 nucleotides: TGTGCCAGCAGCTGGACACCTGGGAACACTGAAGCTTTCTTT.

The chain has TRBV29-1 and TRBJ2-7; 13 bases are a match to TRBD2. This CDR3 is 14 amino acids long. V trimming: 6 bases; J trimming: 2 bases; junction bases outside the gene matches: 4. The V gene's germline CDR1 is SQVTM and CDR2 ANQGSEA. CDR3 DNA: TGCAGCGTCCTGGGACTAGCGGGGACCTACGAGCAGTACTTC. Encoded protein: CSVLGLAGTYEQYF.

This chain uses TRBV6-1 with TRBJ1-2; D is uncertain. Germline V gene lookup returns CDR1 MNHNS and CDR2 SASEGT. The CDR3 has 15 amino acids. Trimming took 5 bases from V and 0 from J, leaving 13 bases between them. In DNA form, the CDR3 reads TGTGCCAGCAGTCTAACCAGGATAGCTAACTATGGCTACACCTTC. It is translated as CASSLTRIANYGYTF.

The chain employs TRBV19 and TRBJ2-5, with 8 bases lining up with TRBD1. The junction had 10 bases not matched to a gene; V was cut back by 7 bases and J by 3 bases. CDR1 and CDR2 (germline): LNHDA, SQIVND (reference sequence). The CDR3 has 15 amino acids. The CDR3 here is CASTSGGLGEETQYF. The CDR3 DNA reads TGTGCCAGTACTTCAGGGGGCCTTGGGGAAGAGACCCAGTACTTC.

This clone was counted only a few times. The chain couples TRBV6-5 to TRBJ1-4; the D is unclear. V lost 11 bases and J lost 3, with 13 bases in between. Per germline, CDR1 MNHEY and CDR2 SVGAGI. The CDR3 has 13 residues. This chain's CDR3 is CAVGGLPNEKLFF. CDR3 bases: TGTGCCGTAGGAGGCCTTCCTAATGAAAAACTGTTTTTT.

The chain uses TRBV21-1 and TRBJ1-2. TRBV21-1 is a recognized pseudogene. This CDR3 is built from 14 residues. This chain's CDR3 is CASSKASLNYGYTF. In DNA, the CDR3 is TGTGCCAGCAGCAAAGCCTCCCTTAACTATGGCTACACCTTC.

The CDR3 region is CASSSGTGYDTQYF. The CDR3 DNA follows: TGTGCCAGCAGTTCCGGGACAGGGTACGATACGCAGTATTTT. The chain links TRBV6-5 to TRBJ2-3, with 9 bases identical to TRBD1. V gave up 4 bases and J gave up 6 bases; unmatched junction bases: 5. This CDR3 has 14 residues. Germline CDR1 and CDR2: MNHEY and SVGAGI.